The subject of this entry is one T cell receptor beta chain. Its antigen remains unknown. The sample comes from a study of T cell responses to AZD1222 COVID-19 vaccine. On the study more broadly: Pooling was applied to second doses at about 4 or about 12 weeks. Study conclusions and caveats: Spike was spanned by vaccine-associated CD4 TCRs, with dominance at 160-218 and 743-854.

V was cut by 2 bases and J by 2 bases, with 15 bases left in between. Per germline, CDR1 ENHRY and CDR2 SYGVKD. This CDR3 has 16 amino acids. Produced via immunoSEQ multiplex PCR; TCRdb's table is partial and in-frame only. The sample has about 90,000 clones, around 86% seen once; the top ten hold 6% to 9%. This chain links TRBV10-3 with TRBJ1-1; perhaps TRBD1 as D (6 bases). The specimen comprised peripheral blood, sampled on day 0 of AZD1222 vaccination. The TCR originated in an adult in good health. The CDR3 sequence: CAISEGAQGVNTEAFF. Written as DNA, the CDR3 is TGTGCCATCAGTGAGGGGGCACAGGGCGTTAACACTGAAGCTTTCTTT.